The sequence of this TCR beta chain was determined in a study of T cells after yellow fever vaccination. V was pared by 4 bases and J by 6 bases, with 11 bases between. Germline V CDR1 and CDR2: SGHRS, YFSETQ. The CDR3 runs to 13 residues. In TCRdb, the 5' RACE reads were re-called with MiXCR into one record per CDR3 protein. The sample shows hundreds of thousands of distinct CDR3 sequences, roughly an eighth of them seen only once. The genes are TRBV5-1 and TRBJ1-5, with a possible D match to TRBD1 (6 bases). The origin of this receptor is a young man who received the YFV17D yellow fever vaccine. Source: CD4+ T cells sorted from PBMCs, taken 15 days after the yellow fever booster vaccination. CDR3 nucleotides: TGCGCCAGCAGCAGGGGGGAGGGTCAGCCCCAGCATTTT. Translation gives CASSRGEGQPQHF. Complete variable domain (other parts from reference TRBV5-1 and TRBJ1-5): KAGVTQTPRYLIKTRGQQVTLSCSPISGHRSVSWYQQTPGQGLQFLFEYFSETQRNKGNFPGRFSGRQFSNSRSEMNVSTLELGDSALYLCASSRGEGQPQHFGDGTRLSIL.